This T cell receptor (beta chain) was sequenced during a study of T-cell memory formation after mild COVID-19. About the study: Most TCR clusters belonged to a single donor. Notes on the study in general: Shrinking CD4+ clones resided mostly in CM and EM, and CD8+ ones in EMRA. In second-wave clones peaking day 37, SARS-CoV-2 specificity remained unconfirmed. Clones contracting across day 15 to 85 had a balanced CD4/CD8 profile; later expanding clones leaned CD4+.

One entry per CDR3 protein results from TCRdb running MiXCR on the 5' RACE reads. The table has around 300,000 distinct CDR3 sequences, roughly an eighth seen once. This clonotype showed up just a few times. Antigen unknown. Per germline, CDR1 SGHRS and CDR2 YFSETQ. CDR3 length: 17 residues. V shed 4 bases, J shed 0 bases, and the junction held 9 bases outside the gene matches. The receptor was isolated from a man between 18 and 29 years old who had mild COVID-19 (a few samples of this study predate the infection). Cell type and time point are not known. The material sequenced was PBMCs or a T cell subset sorted from them (not recorded which). The V and J genes are TRBV5-1 and TRBJ1-3; 8 bases line up with TRBD1. CDR3 sequence (DNA): TGCGCCAGCAGCCCTGGACAGGGCGATCCCTCTGGAAACACCATATATTTT. Amino acid sequence: CASSPGQGDPSGNTIYF.